One sample yielded the 21 T cell receptor beta chains listed below, sequenced in a study of blood T cell repertoires in COVID-19. The repertoire was sequenced with immunoSEQ multiplex PCR; TCRdb's copy has only in-frame clones and lacks some. Found here are around 74,000 clones, roughly 90% of them singletons; the top ten hold over 4%. Sequenced input: peripheral blood. These TCRs come from a man aged 50-60 years with active COVID-19.

The chain couples TRBV7-7 to TRBJ1-1, with 8 bases identical to TRBD1. From germline, CDR1 is SSHAT and CDR2 FNYEAQ (reference sequence). There are 17 residues in the CDR3. J was trimmed by 1 base and V by 5 bases; bases with no gene match: 12. In DNA, the CDR3 is TGTGCCAGCAGCCCAGGTGCCCGACAGGGGACGAACACTGAAGCTTTCTTT. This codes for CASSPGARQGTNTEAFF.

This chain connects TRBV28 to TRBJ1-2; unclear D gene. The CDR3 has 12 residues. V was pared by 6 bases and J by 7 bases, with 12 bases between. CDR1 MDHEN and CDR2 SYDVKM come from the germline V gene. This CDR3 reads CASSYTTVGYTF. CDR3 nucleotide sequence: TGTGCCAGCAGCTACACTACGGTTGGCTACACCTTC.

This rearrangement joins TRBV5-1 to TRBJ2-7, with 13 bases that match TRBD2. Germline CDR1 is SGHRS and CDR2 is YFSETQ. V trimming: 2 bases; J trimming: 5 bases; junction bases outside the gene matches: 1. CDR3 length: 14 amino acids. The CDR3 region is CASSFGLAGDEQYF. CDR3 sequence (DNA): TGCGCCAGCAGCTTCGGACTAGCGGGGGACGAGCAGTACTTC.

This rearrangement joins TRBV19 to TRBJ2-1, with 9 positions matching TRBD2. CDR3 length equals 15 residues. Germline V gene sequence: CDR1 LNHDA, CDR2 SQIVND (reference sequence). The junction had 9 bases not matched to a gene; V was cut back by 4 bases and J by 8 bases. CDR3 DNA sequence: TGTGCCAGTAGTAAAAAGCGGGAGGAATTCTATGAGCAGTTCTTC. Protein product: CASSKKREEFYEQFF. Complete variable domain (other parts from reference TRBV19 and TRBJ2-1): DGGITQSPKYLFRKEGQNVTLSCEQNLNHDAMYWYRQDPGQGLRLIYYSQIVNDFQKGDIAEGYSVSREKKESFPLTVTSAQKNPTAFYLCASSKKREEFYEQFFGPGTRLTVL.

V and J are TRBV18 and TRBJ2-1, with 8 positions matching TRBD2. Germline CDR1 and CDR2: KGHSH and LQKENI. The V segment lost 6 bases and the J segment 9 bases; nucleotides outside the gene matches: 10. The CDR3 totals 14 residues. CDR3 amino acids: CASSPGGNGGEQFF. The CDR3 DNA is TGTGCCAGCTCTCCGGGAGGGAATGGGGGTGAGCAGTTCTTC.

The rearrangement joins TRBV18 to TRBJ2-3; TRBD2 matches 13 bases. The CDR3 spans 17 residues. Per germline, CDR1 KGHSH and CDR2 LQKENI. J lost 3 bases, V lost 3 bases, and 6 bases had no gene match. The CDR3 coding sequence is TGTGCCAGCTCACCCGGACTAGCGGGGGTTACGACAGATACGCAGTATTTT. Protein sequence: CASSPGLAGVTTDTQYF. Full variable domain (remainder filled in from reference TRBV18 and TRBJ2-3): NAGVMQNPRHLVRRRGQEARLRCSPMKGHSHVYWYRQLPEEGLKFMVYLQKENIIDESGMPKERFSAEFPKEGPSILRIQQVVRGDSAAYFCASSPGLAGVTTDTQYFGPGTRLTVL.

Only a few counts were recorded for this clone. This chain joins TRBV5-4 and TRBJ2-3; D is possibly TRBD2 (5 bases). Germline assignment: CDR1 SGHNT and CDR2 YYREEE (reference sequence). V lost 0 bases and J lost 0, with 8 bases in between. The CDR3 is 15 residues long. CDR3 residues: CASSLVGSSTDTQYF. The CDR3 DNA is TGTGCCAGCAGCTTGGTGGGGAGTAGCACAGATACGCAGTATTTT. Full variable domain (rest looked up from reference TRBV5-4 and TRBJ2-3): ETGVTQSPTHLIKTRGQQVTLRCSSQSGHNTVSWYQQALGQGPQFIFQYYREEENGRGNFPPRFSGLQFPNYSSELNVNALELDDSALYLCASSLVGSSTDTQYFGPGTRLTVL.

V and J are TRBV7-3 and TRBJ2-1; the D is unclear. This CDR3 region has 15 residues. Germline CDR1 SGHTA, CDR2 FQGTGA. V was cut by 5 bases and J by 2 bases, with 13 bases left in between. The CDR3 region has the DNA TGTGCCAGCAGCCCACATAGCAGCACCTACAATGAGCAGTTCTTC. It encodes CASSPHSSTYNEQFF.

The chain uses TRBV6-1 and TRBJ1-2; D uncertain. The CDR3 is 15 residues long. Between the trimmed V and J ends, which lost 0 bases and 3 bases, there was a span of 11 bases. Per germline, CDR1 MNHNS and CDR2 SASEGT. The CDR3 DNA sequence: TGTGCCAGCAGTGAAGCGTTACGAGATGACTATGGCTACACCTTC. Residues: CASSEALRDDYGYTF.

The chain has TRBV18 and TRBJ2-7; D is possibly TRBD1 (5 bases). Germline V gene data show CDR1 as KGHSH and CDR2 as LQKENI. There are 12 residues in the CDR3. The germline V and J ends were trimmed by 2 bases and 7 bases, with 9 bases remaining between them. The CDR3 loop is CASSPGAWEQYF. DNA of the CDR3: TGTGCCAGCTCACCAGGGGCCTGGGAGCAGTACTTC.

The chain recombines TRBV11-2 with TRBJ2-5, with 15 bases that match TRBD2. V trimming: 4 bases; J trimming: 1 base; junction bases outside the gene matches: 7. Per germline, CDR1 SGHAT and CDR2 FQNNGV. This CDR3 has 18 residues. Here the CDR3 reads CASSYGLAGGRSQETQYF. CDR3 sequence (DNA): TGTGCCAGCAGCTACGGACTAGCGGGAGGGCGCAGCCAAGAGACCCAGTACTTC.

This chain links TRBV18 with TRBJ2-5; TRBD2 matches 13 bases. The CDR3 has 13 amino acids. Per germline, CDR1 KGHSH and CDR2 LQKENI. The V gene end was trimmed by 0 bases and the J gene end by 14 bases; junction bases not matched to a gene: 3. CDR3 DNA sequence: TGTGCCAGCTCACCACCCGGACTAGCGGGGGAATACTTC. Translation: CASSPPGLAGEYF.

The chain is built from TRBV19 and TRBJ1-6; 7 positions match TRBD1. Germline V CDR1 and CDR2: LNHDA, SQIVND (reference sequence). The length of the CDR3 is 16 residues. V trimming: 2 bases; J trimming: 10 bases; junction bases outside the gene matches: 11. CDR3 nucleotide sequence: TGTGCCAGTAGTATATACTACAGGGGTTCGGACTCACCCCTCCACTTT. It yields the protein CASSIYYRGSDSPLHF.

This clone was detected only a few times. The chain carries TRBV4-3 and TRBJ2-3, with unresolved D. Trimming cost V 4 bases and J 3 bases, with 14 bases left between them. From germline, CDR1 is LGHNA and CDR2 YSLEER. The CDR3 has 15 amino acids. The DNA for the CDR3 is TGCGCCAGCAGCCCACGGGTCTTCGGGACAGATACGCAGTATTTT. This gives the protein CASSPRVFGTDTQYF.

V is TRBV25-1 and J is TRBJ2-7; a possible D gene is TRBD2 (6 bases). CDR1 is MGHDK, CDR2 SYGVNS, per germline. V dropped 2 bases and J dropped 0 bases, with 11 bases sitting between them. There are 15 residues in the CDR3. The CDR3 here is CASSEQRAGSYEQYF. CDR3 coding DNA: TGTGCCAGCAGTGAACAGCGGGCCGGCTCCTACGAGCAGTACTTC.

V usage is TRBV27 and J usage is TRBJ2-5, with D perhaps matching TRBD2 (5 bases). Germline CDR1 and CDR2: MNHEY and SMNVEV (reference sequence). Trimming cost V 8 bases and J 4 bases, with 5 bases left between them. This CDR3 comprises 10 residues. CDR3 sequence: CASGRETQYF. The CDR3 DNA follows: TGTGCCAGCGGGAGAGAGACCCAGTACTTC.

This clone is a singleton in its sample. The rearrangement joins TRBV3-1 (or the pseudogene TRBV3-2) to TRBJ2-7; 7 nucleotides agree with TRBD1. The CDR3 length is 16 residues. Germline trimming cut 1 base from V and 5 bases from J; bases unmatched to any gene: 11. The germline V gene has CDR1 LGHDT and CDR2 YNNKEL (reference sequence). The chain's CDR3 is CASSQAWGQPYDEQYF. The CDR3 DNA is TGTGCCAGCAGCCAAGCTTGGGGACAGCCCTATGACGAGCAGTACTTC.

This chain connects TRBV11-2 to TRBJ1-2; maybe TRBD1 (5 bases). The CDR3 is 14 residues long. The germline V and J ends were trimmed by 2 bases and 2 bases, with 9 bases remaining between them. From germline, CDR1 is SGHAT and CDR2 FQNNGV. Here the CDR3 reads CASSLQGGNYGYTF. DNA of the CDR3: TGTGCCAGCAGCTTACAGGGAGGCAACTATGGCTACACCTTC.

The chain uses TRBV2 and TRBJ2-1, with 8 nucleotides matching TRBD2. This CDR3 region has 14 residues. V shed 6 bases, J shed 6 bases, and the junction held 7 bases outside the gene matches. Germline-derived CDR1 and CDR2 are SNHLY and FYNNEI. The CDR3 nucleotides read TGTGCCAGCAGCTCCTCCGGGACTAGCAATGAGCAGTTCTTC. Translation: CASSSSGTSNEQFF.

The chain couples TRBV5-1 to TRBJ2-3; TRBD2 aligns across 13 bases. The length of the CDR3 is 13 residues. Germline CDR1 SGHRS, CDR2 YFSETQ. Trimming took 4 bases from V and 12 from J; bases not matched to a gene: 5. CDR3 DNA: TGCGCCAGCAGCCCGGGACTAGCGGGGCCTCAGTATTTT. It is translated as CASSPGLAGPQYF.

The chain recombines TRBV6-1 with TRBJ1-1; D remains unclear. This CDR3 contains 13 residues. Germline CDR1 reads MNHNS; CDR2 reads SASEGT. Trimming cost V 7 bases and J 3 bases, with 12 bases left between them. The CDR3 protein is CASTLRRDTEAFF. The CDR3, as DNA: TGTGCCAGCACCCTACGACGGGACACTGAAGCTTTCTTT.